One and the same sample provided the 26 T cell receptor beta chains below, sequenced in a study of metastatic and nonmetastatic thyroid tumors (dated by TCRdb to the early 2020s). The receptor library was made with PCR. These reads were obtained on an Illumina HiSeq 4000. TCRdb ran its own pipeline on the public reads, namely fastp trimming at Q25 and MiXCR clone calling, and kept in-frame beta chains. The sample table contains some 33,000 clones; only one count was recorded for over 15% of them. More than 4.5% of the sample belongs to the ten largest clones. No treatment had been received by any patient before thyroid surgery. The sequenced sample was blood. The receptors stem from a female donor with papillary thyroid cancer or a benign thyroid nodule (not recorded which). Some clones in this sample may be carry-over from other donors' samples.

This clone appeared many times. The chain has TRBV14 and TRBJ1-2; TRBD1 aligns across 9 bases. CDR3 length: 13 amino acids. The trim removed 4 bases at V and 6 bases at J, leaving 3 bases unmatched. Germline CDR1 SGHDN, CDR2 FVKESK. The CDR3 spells CASSPRQGDGYTF. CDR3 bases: TGTGCCAGCAGCCCCCGACAGGGGGATGGCTACACCTTC.

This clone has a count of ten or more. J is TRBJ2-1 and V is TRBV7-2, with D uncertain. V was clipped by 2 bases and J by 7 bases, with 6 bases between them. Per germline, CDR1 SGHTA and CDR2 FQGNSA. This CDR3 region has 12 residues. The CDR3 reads CASSLTNNEQFF. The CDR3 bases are TGTGCCAGCAGCTTAACTAATAATGAGCAGTTCTTC.

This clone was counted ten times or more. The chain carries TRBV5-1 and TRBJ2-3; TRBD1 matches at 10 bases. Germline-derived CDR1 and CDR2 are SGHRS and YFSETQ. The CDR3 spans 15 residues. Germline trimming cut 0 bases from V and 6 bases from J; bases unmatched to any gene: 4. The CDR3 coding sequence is TGCGCCAGCAGCTTGGTCGGGACAGGGGTGGATACGCAGTATTTT. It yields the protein CASSLVGTGVDTQYF.

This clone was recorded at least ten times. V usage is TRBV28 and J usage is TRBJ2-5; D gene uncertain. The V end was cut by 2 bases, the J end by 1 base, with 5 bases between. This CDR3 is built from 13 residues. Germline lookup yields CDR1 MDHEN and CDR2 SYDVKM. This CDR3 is CASSLSAQETQYF. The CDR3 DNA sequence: TGTGCCAGCAGTTTAAGCGCCCAAGAGACCCAGTACTTC.

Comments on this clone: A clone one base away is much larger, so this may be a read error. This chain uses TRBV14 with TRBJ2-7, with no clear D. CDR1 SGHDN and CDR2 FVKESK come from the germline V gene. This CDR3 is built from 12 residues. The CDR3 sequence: CAISHGSYEQYF. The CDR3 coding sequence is TGTGCCATCAGCCATGGATCCTACGAGCAGTACTTC. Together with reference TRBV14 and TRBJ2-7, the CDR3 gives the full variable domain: EAGVTQFPSHSVIEKGQTVTLRCDPISGHDNLYWYRRVMGKEIKFLLHFVKESKQDESGMPNNRFLAERTGGTYSTLKVQPAELEDSGVYFCAISHGSYEQYFGPGTRLTVT.

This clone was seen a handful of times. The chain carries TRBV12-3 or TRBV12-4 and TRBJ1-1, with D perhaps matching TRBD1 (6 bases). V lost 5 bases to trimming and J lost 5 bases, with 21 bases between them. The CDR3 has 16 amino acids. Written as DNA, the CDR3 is TGTGCCAGCAGTCCTCGGGACGGGGGCCGCGGGACTGAAGCTTTCTTT. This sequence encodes CASSPRDGGRGTEAFF.

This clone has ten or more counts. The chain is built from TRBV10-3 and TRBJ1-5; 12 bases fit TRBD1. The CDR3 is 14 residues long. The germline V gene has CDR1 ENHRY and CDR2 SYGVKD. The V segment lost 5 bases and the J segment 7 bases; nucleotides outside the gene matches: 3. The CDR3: CAISRDRGQQPQHF. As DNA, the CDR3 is TGTGCCATCAGTAGGGACAGGGGGCAACAGCCCCAGCATTTT.

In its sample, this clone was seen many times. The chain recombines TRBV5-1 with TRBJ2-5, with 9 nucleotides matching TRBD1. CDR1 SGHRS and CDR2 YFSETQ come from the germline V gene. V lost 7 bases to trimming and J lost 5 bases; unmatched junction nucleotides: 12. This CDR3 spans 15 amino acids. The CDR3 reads CASGDIQGAGETQYF. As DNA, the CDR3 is TGCGCCAGCGGGGACATACAGGGGGCAGGCGAGACCCAGTACTTC.

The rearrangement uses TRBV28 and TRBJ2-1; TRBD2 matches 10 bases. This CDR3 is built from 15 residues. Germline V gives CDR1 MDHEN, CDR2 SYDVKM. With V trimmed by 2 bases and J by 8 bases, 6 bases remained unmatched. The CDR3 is CASSLRASGSHEQFF. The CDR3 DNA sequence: TGTGCCAGCAGTTTAAGGGCTAGCGGGAGCCATGAGCAGTTCTTC.

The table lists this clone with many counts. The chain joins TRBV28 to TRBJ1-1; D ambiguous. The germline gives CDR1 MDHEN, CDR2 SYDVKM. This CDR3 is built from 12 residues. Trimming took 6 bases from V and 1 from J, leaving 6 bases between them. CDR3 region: CASRTANTEAFF. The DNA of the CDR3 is TGTGCCAGCAGAACCGCGAACACTGAAGCTTTCTTT.

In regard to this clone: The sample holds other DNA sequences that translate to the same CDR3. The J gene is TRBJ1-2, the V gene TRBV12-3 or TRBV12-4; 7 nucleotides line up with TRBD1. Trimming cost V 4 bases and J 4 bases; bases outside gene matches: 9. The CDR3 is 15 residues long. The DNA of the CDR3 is TGTGCCAGCAGTTCGGCAGGGGGACTAGTCTATGGCTACACCTTC. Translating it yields CASSSAGGLVYGYTF.

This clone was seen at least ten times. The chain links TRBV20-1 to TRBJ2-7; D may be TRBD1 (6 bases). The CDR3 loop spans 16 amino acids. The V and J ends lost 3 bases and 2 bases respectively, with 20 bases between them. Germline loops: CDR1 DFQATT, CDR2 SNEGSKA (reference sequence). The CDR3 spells CSASPLTGSAAYEQYF. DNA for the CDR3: TGCAGTGCTAGCCCGCTAACAGGGTCGGCAGCCTACGAGCAGTACTTC.

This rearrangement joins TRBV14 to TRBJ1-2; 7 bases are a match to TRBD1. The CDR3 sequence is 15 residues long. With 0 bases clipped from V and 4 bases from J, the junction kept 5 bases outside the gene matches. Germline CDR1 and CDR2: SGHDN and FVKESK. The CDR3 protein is CASSQDAGGIYGYTF. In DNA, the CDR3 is TGTGCCAGCAGCCAAGACGCAGGGGGGATCTATGGCTACACCTTC.

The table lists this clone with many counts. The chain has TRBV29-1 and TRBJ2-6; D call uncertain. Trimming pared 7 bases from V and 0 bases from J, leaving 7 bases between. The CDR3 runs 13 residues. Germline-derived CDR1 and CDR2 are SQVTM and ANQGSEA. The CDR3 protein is CSAVSSGANVLTF. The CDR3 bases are TGCAGCGCCGTCTCCTCTGGGGCCAACGTCCTGACTTTC.

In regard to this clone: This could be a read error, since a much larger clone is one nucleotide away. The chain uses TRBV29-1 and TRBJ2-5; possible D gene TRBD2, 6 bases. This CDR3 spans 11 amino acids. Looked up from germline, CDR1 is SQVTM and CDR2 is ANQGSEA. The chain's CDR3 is CIAWIGGTQYF. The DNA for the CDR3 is TGCATCGCCTGGATCGGGGGGACCCAGTACTTC.

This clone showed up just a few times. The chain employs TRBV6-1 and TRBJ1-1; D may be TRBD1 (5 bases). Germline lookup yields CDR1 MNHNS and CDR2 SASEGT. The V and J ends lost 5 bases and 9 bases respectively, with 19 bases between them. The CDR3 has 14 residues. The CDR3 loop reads CASSLPWTRVQAFF. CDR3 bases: TGTGCCAGCAGTCTCCCCTGGACACGGGTCCAAGCTTTCTTT.

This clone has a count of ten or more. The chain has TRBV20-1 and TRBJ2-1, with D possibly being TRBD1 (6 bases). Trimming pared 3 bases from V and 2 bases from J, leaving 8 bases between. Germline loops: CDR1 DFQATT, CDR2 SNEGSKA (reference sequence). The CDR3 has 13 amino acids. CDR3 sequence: CSASGQPYNEQFF. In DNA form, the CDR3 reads TGCAGTGCTAGTGGACAGCCCTACAATGAGCAGTTCTTC.

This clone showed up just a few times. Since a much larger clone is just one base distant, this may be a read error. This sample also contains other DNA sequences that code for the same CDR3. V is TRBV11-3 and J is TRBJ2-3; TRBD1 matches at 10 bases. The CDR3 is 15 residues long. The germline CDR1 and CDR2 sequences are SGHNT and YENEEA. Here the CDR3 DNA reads TGTGCCAGCAGCCACGGGACAGGGGACACAGATACTCAGTATTTT. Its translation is CASSHGTGDTDTQYF.

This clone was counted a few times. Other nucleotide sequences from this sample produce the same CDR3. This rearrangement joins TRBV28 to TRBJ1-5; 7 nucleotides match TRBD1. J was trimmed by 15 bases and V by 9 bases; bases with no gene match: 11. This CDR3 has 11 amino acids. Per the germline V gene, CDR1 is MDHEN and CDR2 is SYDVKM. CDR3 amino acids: CASSQRTGWHF. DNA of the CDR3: TGTGCCAGTAGTCAAAGGACAGGTTGGCATTTT.

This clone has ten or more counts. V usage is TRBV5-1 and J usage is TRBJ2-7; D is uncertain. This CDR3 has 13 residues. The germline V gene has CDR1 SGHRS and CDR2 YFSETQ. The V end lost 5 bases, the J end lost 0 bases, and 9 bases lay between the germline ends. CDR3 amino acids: CASRGSSSYEQYF. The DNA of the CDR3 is TGCGCCAGCAGGGGTTCGAGCTCCTACGAGCAGTACTTC.

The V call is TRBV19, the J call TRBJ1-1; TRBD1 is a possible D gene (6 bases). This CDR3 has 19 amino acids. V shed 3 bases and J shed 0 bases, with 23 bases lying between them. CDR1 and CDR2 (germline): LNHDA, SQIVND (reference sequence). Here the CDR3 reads CASSMPGGIGAAMNTEAFF. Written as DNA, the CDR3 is TGTGCCAGTAGTATGCCTGGGGGCATAGGAGCAGCGATGAACACTGAAGCTTTCTTT.

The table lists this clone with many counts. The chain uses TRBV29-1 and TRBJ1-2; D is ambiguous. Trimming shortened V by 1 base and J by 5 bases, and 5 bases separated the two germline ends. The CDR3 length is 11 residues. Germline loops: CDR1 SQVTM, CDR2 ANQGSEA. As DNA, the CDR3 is TGCAGCGTTGAAGGTTGGTATGGCTACACCTTC. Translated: CSVEGWYGYTF.

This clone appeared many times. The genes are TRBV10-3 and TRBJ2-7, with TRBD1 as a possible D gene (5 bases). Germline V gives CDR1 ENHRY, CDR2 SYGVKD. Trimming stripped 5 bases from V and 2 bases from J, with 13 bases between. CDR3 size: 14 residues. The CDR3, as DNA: TGTGCCATCAGTATAGGGGTCGGTACCTACGAGCAGTACTTC. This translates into CAISIGVGTYEQYF.

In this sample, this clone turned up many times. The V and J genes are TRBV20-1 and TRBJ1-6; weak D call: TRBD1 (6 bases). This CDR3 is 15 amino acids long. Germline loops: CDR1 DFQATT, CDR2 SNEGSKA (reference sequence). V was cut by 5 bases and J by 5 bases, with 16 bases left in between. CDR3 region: CSASYVGAHNSPLHF. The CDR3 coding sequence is TGCAGTGCTTCCTATGTGGGGGCTCATAATTCACCCCTCCACTTT.

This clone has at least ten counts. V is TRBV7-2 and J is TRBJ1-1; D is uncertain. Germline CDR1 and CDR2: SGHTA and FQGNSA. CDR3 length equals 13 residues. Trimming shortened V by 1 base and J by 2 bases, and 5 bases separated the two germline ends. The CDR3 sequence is CASSLDRNTEAFF. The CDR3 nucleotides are TGTGCCAGCAGCTTAGACAGAAACACTGAAGCTTTCTTT.

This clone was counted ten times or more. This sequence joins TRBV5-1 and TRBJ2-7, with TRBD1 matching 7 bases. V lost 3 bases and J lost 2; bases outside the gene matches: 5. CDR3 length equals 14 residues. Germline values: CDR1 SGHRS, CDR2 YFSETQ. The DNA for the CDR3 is TGCGCCAGCAGCTCCACAGGGGTTACCTACGAGCAGTACTTC. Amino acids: CASSSTGVTYEQYF.